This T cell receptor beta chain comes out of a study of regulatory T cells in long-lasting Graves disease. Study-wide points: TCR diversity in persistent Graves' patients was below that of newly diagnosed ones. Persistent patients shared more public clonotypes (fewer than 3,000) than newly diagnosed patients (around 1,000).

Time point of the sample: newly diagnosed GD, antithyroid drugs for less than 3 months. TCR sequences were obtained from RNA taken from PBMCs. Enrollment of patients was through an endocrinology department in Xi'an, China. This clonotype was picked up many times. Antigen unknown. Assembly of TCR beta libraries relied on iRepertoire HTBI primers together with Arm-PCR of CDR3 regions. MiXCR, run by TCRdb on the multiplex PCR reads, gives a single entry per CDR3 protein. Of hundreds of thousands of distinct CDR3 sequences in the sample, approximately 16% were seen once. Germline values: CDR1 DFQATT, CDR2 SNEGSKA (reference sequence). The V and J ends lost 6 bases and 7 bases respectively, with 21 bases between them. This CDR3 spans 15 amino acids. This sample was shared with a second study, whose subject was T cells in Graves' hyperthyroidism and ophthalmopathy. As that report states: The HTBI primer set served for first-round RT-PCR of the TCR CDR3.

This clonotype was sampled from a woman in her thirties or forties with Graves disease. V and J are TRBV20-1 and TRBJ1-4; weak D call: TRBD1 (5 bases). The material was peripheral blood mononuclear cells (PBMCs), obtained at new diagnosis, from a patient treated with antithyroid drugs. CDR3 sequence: CSAPLPGTRGEKLFF. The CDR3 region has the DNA TGCAGTGCCCCGCTCCCGGGAACAAGGGGTGAAAAACTGTTTTTT.